This paragraph reports one TCR beta chain. Its antigen is unknown. Average productive template count per sample was 40,000 to 45,000. Libraries were prepared by immunoSEQ multiplex PCR; TCRdb keeps only in-frame clonotypes and omits some of them. The sample lists approximately 1,500 clones, roughly 54% seen once, with roughly 36% in the top ten. Germline loops: CDR1 SEHNR, CDR2 FQNEAQ (reference sequence). The CDR3 loop spans 14 amino acids. V lost 5 bases and J 0 bases, leaving 10 bases between the germline ends. This specimen belongs to a study of STAT3 mutations in large granular lymphocyte leukemia. Findings and caveats of the study: Suggested: STAT3 mutation was not the ancestral event for these clonal expansions. Every T-cell large granular lymphocyte leukemia patient had at least one immunodominant TCR beta clonotype. In about 30% of the 18 patients, new TCR clonotypes emerged after therapy. Some patients had persisting codominant clonotypes that could mask small clones.

The source of this sequence is a man aged 55 to 70 with T-cell large granular lymphocyte leukemia. Some clones in this sample may be carry-over from other donors' samples. The rearrangement joins TRBV7-9 to TRBJ1-2; a possible D gene is TRBD1 (6 bases). Sequencing used peripheral blood mononuclear cells. The CDR3 reads CASSTRGANYGYTF. The CDR3 region has the DNA TGTGCCAGCAGCACCAGGGGAGCTAACTATGGCTACACCTTC.